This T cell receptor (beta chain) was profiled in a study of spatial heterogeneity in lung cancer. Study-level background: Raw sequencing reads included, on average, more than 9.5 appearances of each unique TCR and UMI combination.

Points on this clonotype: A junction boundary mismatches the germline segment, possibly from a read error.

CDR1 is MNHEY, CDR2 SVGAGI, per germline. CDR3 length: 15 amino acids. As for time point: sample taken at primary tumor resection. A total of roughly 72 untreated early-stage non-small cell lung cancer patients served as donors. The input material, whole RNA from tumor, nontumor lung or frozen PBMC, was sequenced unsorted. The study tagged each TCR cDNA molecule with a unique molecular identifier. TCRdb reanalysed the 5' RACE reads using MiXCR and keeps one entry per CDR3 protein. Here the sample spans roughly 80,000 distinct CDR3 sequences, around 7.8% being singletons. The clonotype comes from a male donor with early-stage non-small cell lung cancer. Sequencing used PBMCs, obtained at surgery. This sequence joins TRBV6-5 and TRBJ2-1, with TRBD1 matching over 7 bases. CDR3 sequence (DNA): TGTGCCCGCAGCCTCGACAGGGATTCCTACAATGAGCAGTTCTTC. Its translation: CARSLDRDSYNEQFF.